Sequencing of this TCR beta chain was carried out in a study of vaccination effects on CD4 cells after COVID-19. Study context: Sequencing followed a ViraFEST assay step that expanded antigen-specific CD4+ T cells with viral peptide pools.

CD4+ T cells were isolated after about nine days of culture. Each participant was given two doses of one vaccine (BNT162b2 or mRNA-1273). The ends were cut back, 5 bases at V and 6 bases at J, with 8 bases in the middle. Per germline, CDR1 SEHNR and CDR2 FQNEAQ (reference sequence). There are 12 residues in the CDR3. Profiled with immunoSEQ multiplex PCR; TCRdb holds only in-frame clones, not every one. The sample lists about 45,000 clones; roughly 70% were seen once. Details on this clone: Its antigen is not identified.

The J gene is TRBJ2-4, the V gene TRBV7-9, with unresolved D. The TCR sequence derives from a human donor who received a COVID-19 vaccine. This material consisted of CD4+ T cells from PBMCs cultured without peptide, taken after COVID-19 vaccination. The CDR3 is CASSPRLNIQYF. Here the CDR3 DNA reads TGTGCCAGCAGCCCTCGTTTAAACATTCAGTACTTC.